This TCR beta chain was retrieved from a study of blood T cell repertoires in COVID-19. The wider study: Specimens from acute and convalescent COVID-19 originated in the United States, Italy and Spain. The cDNA or gDNA used as material had been derived from T cells, B-cell-depleted T cells, or PBMCs.

Original processing methods: How many nucleated cells were present was estimated from reference gene primer amplification. Profiling relied on immunoSEQ multiplex PCR, and the TCRdb table lists in-frame clones only, not all of them. V and J calls and clone size come straight from that table; D and trimming were deduced from the DNA. The sample carries about 140,000 clones, roughly 86% recorded once. This CDR3 is 13 amino acids long. V dropped 8 bases and J dropped 3; count of bases not matched to a gene: 3. The chain carries TRBV12-3 or TRBV12-4 and TRBJ1-5, with 8 positions matching TRBD1. This TCR came from a woman aged 55-69 years with acute or convalescent COVID-19. The sample comprised peripheral blood. CDR3 coding DNA: TGTGCCAGCGGGACAGGACACAATCAGCCCCAGCATTTT. It codes for CASGTGHNQPQHF.